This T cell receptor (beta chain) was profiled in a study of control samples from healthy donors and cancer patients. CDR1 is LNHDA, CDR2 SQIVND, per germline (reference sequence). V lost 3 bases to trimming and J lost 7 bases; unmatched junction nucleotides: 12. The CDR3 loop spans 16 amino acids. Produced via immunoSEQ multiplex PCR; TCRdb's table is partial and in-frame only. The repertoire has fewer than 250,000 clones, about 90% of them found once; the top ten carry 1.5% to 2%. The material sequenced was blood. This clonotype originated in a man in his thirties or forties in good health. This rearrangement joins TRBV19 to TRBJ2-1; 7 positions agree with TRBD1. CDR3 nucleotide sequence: TGTGCCAGTAGTATGGAAAGAGGGGGCAGGAGGAATGAGCAGTTCTTC. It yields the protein CASSMERGGRRNEQFF.